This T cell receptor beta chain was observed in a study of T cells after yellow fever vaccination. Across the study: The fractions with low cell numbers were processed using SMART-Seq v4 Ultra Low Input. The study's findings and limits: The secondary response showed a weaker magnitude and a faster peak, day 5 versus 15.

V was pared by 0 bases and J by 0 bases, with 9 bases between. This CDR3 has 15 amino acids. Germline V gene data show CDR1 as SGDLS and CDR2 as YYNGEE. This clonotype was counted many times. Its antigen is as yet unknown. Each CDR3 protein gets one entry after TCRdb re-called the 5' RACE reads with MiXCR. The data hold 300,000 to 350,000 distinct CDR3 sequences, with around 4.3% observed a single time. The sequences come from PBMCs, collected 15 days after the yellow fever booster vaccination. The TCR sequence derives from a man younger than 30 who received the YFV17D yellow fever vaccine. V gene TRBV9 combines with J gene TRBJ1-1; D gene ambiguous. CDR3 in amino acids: CASSVEGELNTEAFF. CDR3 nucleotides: TGTGCCAGCAGCGTAGAAGGAGAACTGAACACTGAAGCTTTCTTT.